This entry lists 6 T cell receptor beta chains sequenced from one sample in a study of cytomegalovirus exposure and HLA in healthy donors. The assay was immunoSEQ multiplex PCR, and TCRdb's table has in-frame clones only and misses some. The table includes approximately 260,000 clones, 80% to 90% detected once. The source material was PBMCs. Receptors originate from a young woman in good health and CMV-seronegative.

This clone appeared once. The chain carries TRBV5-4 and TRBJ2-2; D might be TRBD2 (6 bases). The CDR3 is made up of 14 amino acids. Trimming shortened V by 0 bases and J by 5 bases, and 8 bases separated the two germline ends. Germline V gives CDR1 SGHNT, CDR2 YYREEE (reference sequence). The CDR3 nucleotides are TGTGCCAGCAGCTTGGCCGCGGGGACCGGGGAGCTGTTTTTT. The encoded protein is CASSLAAGTGELFF.

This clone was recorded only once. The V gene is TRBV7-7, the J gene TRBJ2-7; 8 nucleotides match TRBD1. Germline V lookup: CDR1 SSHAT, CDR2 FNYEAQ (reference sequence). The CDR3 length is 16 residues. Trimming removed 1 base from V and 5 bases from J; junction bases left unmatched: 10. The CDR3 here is CASSLDGPGGYNEQYF. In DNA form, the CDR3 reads TGTGCCAGCAGCTTAGATGGGCCAGGGGGCTACAACGAGCAGTACTTC.

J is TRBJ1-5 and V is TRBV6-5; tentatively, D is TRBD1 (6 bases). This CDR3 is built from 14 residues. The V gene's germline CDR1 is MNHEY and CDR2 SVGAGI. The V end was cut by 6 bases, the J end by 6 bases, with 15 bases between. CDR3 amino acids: CASSDQGFGQPQHF. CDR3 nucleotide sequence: TGTGCCAGCAGCGACCAGGGGTTTGGTCAGCCCCAGCATTTT.

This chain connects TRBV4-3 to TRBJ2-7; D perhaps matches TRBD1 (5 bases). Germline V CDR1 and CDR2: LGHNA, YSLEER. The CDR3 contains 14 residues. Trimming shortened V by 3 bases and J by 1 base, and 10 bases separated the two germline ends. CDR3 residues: CASSHLGHSYEQYF. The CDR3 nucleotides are TGCGCCAGCAGCCACCTCGGACATTCCTACGAGCAGTACTTC.

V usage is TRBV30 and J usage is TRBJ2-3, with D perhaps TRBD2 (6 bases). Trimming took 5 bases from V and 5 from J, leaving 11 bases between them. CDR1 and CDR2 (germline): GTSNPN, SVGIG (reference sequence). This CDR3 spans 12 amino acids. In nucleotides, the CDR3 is TGTGCCTGGGAGGTCGGGGGAGATACGCAGTATTTT. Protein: CAWEVGGDTQYF.

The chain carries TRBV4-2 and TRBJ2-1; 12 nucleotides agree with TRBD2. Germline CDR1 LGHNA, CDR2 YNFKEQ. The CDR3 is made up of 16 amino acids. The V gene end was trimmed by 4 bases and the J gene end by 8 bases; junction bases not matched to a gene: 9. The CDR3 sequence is CASSPSGTSGWDEQFF. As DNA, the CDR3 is TGTGCCAGCAGCCCCTCCGGGACTAGCGGGTGGGATGAGCAGTTCTTC.